This T cell receptor beta chain is drawn from a study of shared clonotypes between healthy human individuals. This CDR3 comprises 14 residues. Germline assignment: CDR1 SSHAT and CDR2 FNYEAQ (reference sequence). The naive CD8 population came from CD45RO-negative cells selected for CCR7, without terminally differentiated effector memory CD45RA+ cells. The table came from immunoSEQ multiplex PCR; TCRdb's copy has only in-frame clones and leaves some out. The table shows some 2 million clones, with about 95% occurring only once. Concerning this clone: A junction end diverges from the germline sequence, so it may reflect a read error.

The source of this sequence is a man in his late teens or twenties in good health. The chain links TRBV7-7 to TRBJ2-1; D gene uncertain. Sequenced: naive CD8+ T cells sorted from blood. DNA of the CDR3: TGTGCTAGCAGCTTAACGGTTGAAGGGAATGAGCAGTTCTTC. It encodes CASSLTVEGNEQFF.